These T cell receptor beta chains were read from a single sample in a study of Graves' ophthalmopathy and Graves' hyperthyroidism. TCRdb recomputed calls from the multiplex PCR reads with MiXCR, one row per CDR3 protein. The table has some 750,000 distinct CDR3 sequences, roughly 40% seen once; the top ten hold about 40%. Sequences were obtained from peripheral blood. These receptors were taken from an adult man with Graves' ophthalmopathy. The CDR3 runs from the conserved cysteine through the conserved F or W. The order of the fields is J gene, D gene, V gene, clone size, CDR3 protein, CDR3 DNA. The D gene is left open where the match is weak. Size is stated for part of the rows, as once, few or many counts, or as a class when the clone is expanded.

TRBJ1-5,.,TRBV7-2,.,CASSLDTGQPQHF,TGTGCCAGCAGCTTAGATACAGGCCAGCCCCAGCATTTT
TRBJ2-5,TRBD1,TRBV7-9,.,CASSLMAGGRETQYF,TGTGCCAGCAGCTTGATGGCAGGGGGCCGAGAGACCCAGTACTTC
TRBJ2-7,TRBD1,TRBV14,.,CASSQRRDRGPEQYF,TGTGCCAGCAGCCAACGCCGGGACAGGGGCCCCGAGCAGTACTTC
TRBJ2-7,TRBD1,TRBV7-9,.,CASSSNARDRRSYEQYF,TGTGCCAGCAGCTCCAATGCCCGGGACAGACGCTCCTACGAGCAGTACTTC
TRBJ2-2,TRBD1,TRBV25-1,.,CASSAAPLGQGVTGELFF,TGTGCCAGCAGTGCCGCCCCCCTGGGTCAGGGGGTCACCGGGGAGCTGTTTTTT
TRBJ2-7,.,TRBV29-1,many,CSVARFVRGFNSYEQYF,TGCAGCGTGGCAAGGTTTGTACGGGGGTTCAACTCCTACGAGCAGTACTTC
TRBJ1-5,TRBD1,TRBV20-1,.,CSATEVAGGAGQPQHF,TGCAGTGCTACCGAGGTGGCAGGGGGCGCGGGTCAGCCCCAGCATTTT
TRBJ2-7,.,TRBV15,.,CATSKGGGEDEQYF,TGTGCCACCAGCAAAGGGGGAGGGGAGGACGAGCAGTACTTC
TRBJ2-5,TRBD1,TRBV2,many,CASRTGTGETQYF,TGTGCCAGCAGAACCGGGACAGGGGAGACCCAGTACTTC
TRBJ1-2,.,TRBV6-4,few,CASSDNLGSSVYTF,TGTGCCAGCAGTGACAATTTGGGGTCGAGCGTCTACACCTTC
TRBJ1-1,TRBD1,TRBV9,many,CASSVAGGVTEAFF,TGTGCCAGCAGCGTAGCAGGGGGCGTCACTGAAGCTTTCTTT
TRBJ2-7,.,TRBV25-1,.,CASRTTGAVRYEQYF,TGTGCCAGCAGAACTACCGGGGCGGTTCGCTACGAGCAGTACTTC
TRBJ1-5,.,TRBV24-1,.,CASSEGSRPQHF,TGTGCCTCCAGTGAGGGGAGTCGGCCCCAGCATTTT
TRBJ2-7,.,TRBV10-3,many,CAISSGLASYEQYF,TGTGCCATCAGCTCGGGACTGGCTTCCTACGAGCAGTACTTC
TRBJ1-5,.,TRBV19,.,CAWSVRLSNQPQHF,TGTGCCTGGAGTGTACGGTTGAGCAATCAGCCCCAGCATTTT
TRBJ1-2,TRBD1,TRBV10-3,.,CASSFVRTGGYGYTF,TGTGCCAGCAGTTTTGTCCGGACAGGGGGCTATGGCTACACCTTC
TRBJ1-2,.,TRBV5-2,.,CASSVDAGEGGYTF,TGTGCCAGCAGCGTTGATGCGGGGGAGGGTGGCTACACCTTC
TRBJ2-5,TRBD1,TRBV5-4,.,CASSSLPRQGVETQYF,TGTGCCAGCAGCTCTCTTCCTAGACAGGGTGTCGAGACCCAGTACTTC
TRBJ2-7,TRBD1,TRBV9,.,CASSVAGTGWNEQYF,TGTGCCAGCAGCGTAGCTGGGACAGGGTGGAACGAGCAGTACTTC
TRBJ2-5,.,TRBV7-8,few,CASSLFATAYQETQYF,TGTGCCAGCAGCTTATTCGCGACAGCGTACCAAGAGACCCAGTACTTC
TRBJ1-1,TRBD1,TRBV7-9,.,CASTPRQGWRDTEAFF,TGTGCCAGCACCCCGAGACAGGGCTGGCGAGACACTGAAGCTTTCTTT
TRBJ1-6,.,TRBV6-6,few,CASSYLFRDTVHF,TGTGCCAGCAGCTACCTATTCCGGGACACCGTCCACTTT
TRBJ2-2,.,TRBV10-2,few,CASSDWGSTGELFF,TGCGCCAGCAGTGATTGGGGCTCCACCGGGGAGCTGTTTTTT
TRBJ2-7,.,TRBV29-1,many,CSVEGLHEQYF,TGCAGCGTTGAAGGGCTACACGAGCAGTACTTC
TRBJ2-2,.,TRBV7-9,.,CASKRGVNTGELFF,TGTGCCAGTAAGAGAGGAGTGAACACCGGGGAGCTGTTTTTT
TRBJ2-7,.,TRBV20-1,few,CSARDMMGREQYF,TGCAGTGCTAGAGATATGATGGGGCGAGAGCAGTACTTC
TRBJ2-5,TRBD2,TRBV10-3,many,CAISGLAGEETQYF,TGTGCCATCAGTGGTCTAGCGGGGGAAGAGACCCAGTACTTC
TRBJ1-4,.,TRBV20-1,once,CSARWWGEGGSEKLFF,TGCAGTGCCCGCTGGTGGGGGGAGGGTGGTAGTGAAAAACTGTTTTTT
TRBJ1-6,.,TRBV10-3,few,CASSYSVGVNSPLHF,TGTGCCAGCAGTTACTCGGTGGGGGTAAATTCACCCCTCCACTTT
TRBJ1-2,.,TRBV2,few,CASSYSRGRYGYTF,TGTGCCAGCAGTTACTCTCGGGGTCGATATGGCTACACCTTC
TRBJ1-2,.,TRBV20-1,.,CSARDFGDSPNYGYTF,TGCAGTGCTAGAGATTTCGGAGACAGCCCTAACTATGGCTACACCTTC
TRBJ2-1,.,TRBV24-1,few,CATSDPRGGSYNEQFF,TGTGCCACCAGTGATCCCAGGGGGGGCTCCTACAATGAGCAGTTCTTC
TRBJ1-2,.,TRBV7-8,many,CASSPGGERLGYTF,TGTGCCAGCAGTCCAGGAGGGGAACGGCTTGGCTACACCTTC
TRBJ2-6,.,TRBV9,.,CASSPGGRRFSGANVLTF,TGTGCCAGCAGCCCCGGGGGACGGAGATTCTCTGGGGCCAACGTCCTGACTTTC
TRBJ1-1,.,TRBV20-1,many,CSARDQGRGGTEAFF,TGCAGTGCTAGAGATCAGGGCAGGGGAGGCACTGAAGCTTTCTTT
TRBJ2-2,TRBD2,TRBV7-9,.,CASTRLARGEPFF,TGTGCCAGCACCCGACTAGCGCGGGGGGAGCCGTTTTTT
TRBJ1-1,.,TRBV19,few,CASSWQNMNTEAFF,TGTGCCAGTAGTTGGCAGAATATGAACACTGAAGCTTTCTTT
TRBJ1-1,.,TRBV24-1,many,CATSDPRTAEAFF,TGTGCCACCAGTGACCCAAGGACGGCGGAAGCTTTCTTT
TRBJ1-1,.,TRBV20-1,few,CSAKGGGRAFF,TGCAGTGCCAAGGGGGGGGGCCGGGCTTTCTTT
TRBJ2-3,TRBD1,TRBV7-9,.,CASSAGTGKIDTQYF,TGTGCCAGCAGCGCCGGGACAGGGAAAATCGATACGCAGTATTTT
TRBJ1-2,.,TRBV9,.,CASSQVSQGPLF,TGTGCCAGCAGCCAAGTGTCACAGGGCCCCCTCTTC
TRBJ1-6,.,TRBV6-5,few,CASNRGAGSPLHF,TGTGCCAGTAATCGGGGAGCGGGTTCACCCCTCCACTTT